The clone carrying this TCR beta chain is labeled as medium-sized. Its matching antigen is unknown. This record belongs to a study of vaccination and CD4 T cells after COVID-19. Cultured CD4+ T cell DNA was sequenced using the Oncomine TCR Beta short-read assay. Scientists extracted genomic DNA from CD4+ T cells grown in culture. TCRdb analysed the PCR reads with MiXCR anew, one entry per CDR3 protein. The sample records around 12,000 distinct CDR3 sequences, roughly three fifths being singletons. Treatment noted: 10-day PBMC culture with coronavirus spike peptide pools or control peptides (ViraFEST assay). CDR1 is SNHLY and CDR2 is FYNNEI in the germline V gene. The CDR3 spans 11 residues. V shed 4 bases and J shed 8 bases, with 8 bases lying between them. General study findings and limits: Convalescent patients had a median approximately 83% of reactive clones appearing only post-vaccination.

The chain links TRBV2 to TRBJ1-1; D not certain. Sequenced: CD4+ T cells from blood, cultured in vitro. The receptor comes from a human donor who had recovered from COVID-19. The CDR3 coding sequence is TGTGCCAGCAGTGTTGTGGCAGAAGCTTTCTTT. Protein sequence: CASSVVAEAFF.